This T cell receptor beta chain was captured in a study of T cells in Graves' hyperthyroidism and ophthalmopathy. Study summary: Specimen type is peripheral blood, collected at initial diagnosis prior to any treatment.

The CDR3 is made up of 15 amino acids. Per the germline V gene, CDR1 is MNHNS and CDR2 is SASEGT. Trimming took 3 bases from V and 5 from J, leaving 14 bases between them. Regarding the study as a whole: Blood held most thyroid clonotypes expanded above 0.001 frequency.

Amplification yielded TCR beta CDR3 regions, with RNA transcripts as the source. TCR CDR3 underwent first-round RT-PCR with the HTBI primer set. TCRdb redid the calling of the multiplex PCR reads with MiXCR, one entry per CDR3 protein. The sample contains 690,000 or so distinct CDR3 sequences, over 15% of which appear only once. This clonotype was recorded at least ten times. Its antigen is undetermined. This chain links TRBV6-1 with TRBJ1-5, with D maybe TRBD1 (6 bases). Specimen: blood. This clonotype originated in a woman aged 45-65 years with Graves' hyperthyroidism that later progressed to Graves' ophthalmopathy. CDR3 DNA: TGTGCCAGCAGTGAGCAGGGGTTTGGGTATCAGCCCCAGCATTTT. It specifies CASSEQGFGYQPQHF.